A single sample is the source of the 15 T cell receptor beta chains below, sequenced in a study of blood T cell repertoires in COVID-19. Data came from immunoSEQ multiplex PCR; TCRdb stores just in-frame clones and leaves some out. The data show 200,000 to 250,000 clones, approximately 88% seen once. Source material: peripheral blood. These receptors were obtained from a man aged 60-69 years who had recovered from COVID-19.

This chain links TRBV20-1 with TRBJ2-5; TRBD2 aligns across 10 bases. The CDR3 covers 15 residues. Germline lookup yields CDR1 DFQATT and CDR2 SNEGSKA (reference sequence). V dropped 6 bases and J dropped 4; count of bases not matched to a gene: 11. DNA of the CDR3: TGCAGTGCGAGTGGTAGCGGGGGGCCAGGAGAGACCCAGTACTTC. Translating it yields CSASGSGGPGETQYF.

The gene calls are TRBV5-8 and TRBJ1-3; 7 bases agree with TRBD1. Germline assignment: CDR1 SGHTS and CDR2 YDEGEE. The V and J ends lost 4 bases and 0 bases, in that order; junction bases with no gene match: 13. The CDR3 is 18 amino acids. The CDR3 here is CASSKTGKIGFSGNTIYF. Here the CDR3 DNA reads TGTGCCAGCAGCAAGACAGGGAAAATCGGATTCTCTGGAAACACCATATATTTT.

This clone came up a few times. The rearrangement links TRBV11-2 to TRBJ2-2, with a weak D call TRBD1 (5 bases). Germline V gives CDR1 SGHAT, CDR2 FQNNGV. The CDR3 spans 17 residues. Trimming took 3 bases from V and 4 from J, leaving 18 bases between them. CDR3 DNA sequence: TGTGCCAGCAGCTTCCCGCAGCGTGAAAGGGGCACCGGGGAGCTGTTTTTT. It yields the protein CASSFPQRERGTGELFF.

The rearrangement joins TRBV25-1 to TRBJ2-3, with 8 bases that match TRBD2. V lost 10 bases and J lost 0; bases outside the gene matches: 9. The germline V gene has CDR1 MGHDK and CDR2 SYGVNS. This CDR3 is built from 15 residues. The CDR3: CANPGREASTDTQYF. CDR3 nucleotide sequence: TGTGCCAACCCGGGGCGGGAGGCGAGCACAGATACGCAGTATTTT. The whole variable domain, remainder taken from reference TRBV25-1 and TRBJ2-3, is EADIYQTPRYLVIGTGKKITLECSQTMGHDKMYWYQQDPGMELHLIHYSYGVNSTEKGDLSSESTVSRIRTEHFPLTLESARPSHTSQYLCANPGREASTDTQYFGPGTRLTVL.

The chain carries TRBV10-3 and TRBJ2-7; D is uncertain. Germline CDR1 is ENHRY and CDR2 is SYGVKD. CDR3 size: 12 residues. Trimming stripped 1 base from V and 3 bases from J, with 4 bases between. The CDR3 DNA reads as TGTGCCATCAGTGAGTTCAACTACGAGCAGTACTTC. Encoded protein: CAISEFNYEQYF.

The J gene is TRBJ2-7, the V gene TRBV29-1, with 8 positions matching TRBD1. Losses at the gene ends were 5 bases for V and 2 bases for J; bases not matched to a gene: 8. The CDR3 contains 14 residues. Germline V gene sequence: CDR1 SQVTM, CDR2 ANQGSEA. This CDR3 reads CSVSAGGAPYEQYF. The CDR3, as DNA: TGCAGCGTTTCGGCAGGGGGCGCCCCCTACGAGCAGTACTTC.

The genes are TRBV4-2 and TRBJ1-4, with a tentative D call TRBD1 (5 bases). The germline gives CDR1 LGHNA, CDR2 YNFKEQ. The CDR3 totals 16 residues. Trimming took off 1 base at V and 8 bases at J, with 17 bases between the two ends. In DNA form, the CDR3 reads TGTGCCAGCAGCCAAGGGGGTGCAGGGCCTGACGAAAAACTGTTTTTT. Protein product: CASSQGGAGPDEKLFF.

The J gene is TRBJ1-6, the V gene TRBV21-1; the table names TRBD1, a call not compared with the DNA. TRBV21-1 is an annotated pseudogene. This CDR3 region has 17 residues. CDR3: CASSKGHKDSDNSPLHF. The CDR3 DNA is TGTGCCAGCAGCAAAGGTCATAAGGACAGCGATAATTCACCCCTCCACTTT.

The J gene is TRBJ2-7, the V gene TRBV11-2; possibly TRBD1 for D (5 bases). CDR3 length equals 15 residues. CDR1 and CDR2 from the germline V gene are SGHAT and FQNNGV. Deletions cut 0 bases from V and 2 bases from J, with 11 bases between. The CDR3 region has the DNA TGTGCCAGCAGCTTAGATCGGGCAGGGCCCTACGAGCAGTACTTC. Translation gives CASSLDRAGPYEQYF. Based on the CDR3 plus reference TRBV11-2 and TRBJ2-7, the full variable domain is EAGVAQSPRYKIIEKRQSVAFWCNPISGHATLYWYQQILGQGPKLLIQFQNNGVVDDSQLPKDRFSAERLKGVDSTLKIQPAKLEDSAVYLCASSLDRAGPYEQYFGPGTRLTVT.

V is TRBV3-1 (or the pseudogene TRBV3-2) and J is TRBJ2-4, with D hard to call. From germline, CDR1 is LGHDT and CDR2 YNNKEL (reference sequence). The V end lost 0 bases, the J end lost 9 bases, and 6 bases lay between the germline ends. This CDR3 is 12 amino acids long. CDR3 sequence: CASSQDRSIQYF. The CDR3 region has the DNA TGTGCCAGCAGCCAAGATAGAAGCATTCAGTACTTC.

This chain joins TRBV9 and TRBJ2-1, with 7 bases lining up with TRBD2. This CDR3 is built from 17 residues. With V trimmed by 0 bases and J by 4 bases, 10 bases remained unmatched. Germline V gene lookup returns CDR1 SGDLS and CDR2 YYNGEE. The CDR3 DNA sequence: TGTGCCAGCAGCGTAGGGTCCGGGACTACCCAATACAATGAGCAGTTCTTC. Its translation: CASSVGSGTTQYNEQFF.

This rearrangement joins TRBV27 to TRBJ1-5, with D possibly TRBD1 on 6 matching bases. Germline V gene data show CDR1 as MNHEY and CDR2 as SMNVEV (reference sequence). The CDR3 has 14 residues. The V end was cut by 6 bases, the J end by 3 bases, with 12 bases between. For the CDR3, the DNA is TGTGCCAGCAGCCGGGGGGCGGACAATCAGCCCCAGCATTTT. Translating it yields CASSRGADNQPQHF.

This chain links TRBV2 with TRBJ2-2, with D hard to call. V lost 6 bases, J lost 0 bases, and 5 bases lay in between. Per the germline V gene, CDR1 is SNHLY and CDR2 is FYNNEI. This CDR3 is built from 13 residues. The CDR3 DNA reads as TGTGCCAGCAGACTCACGAACACCGGGGAGCTGTTTTTT. It encodes CASRLTNTGELFF.

The chain employs TRBV30 and TRBJ1-3, with D uncertain. This CDR3 comprises 12 residues. The germline CDR1 and CDR2 sequences are GTSNPN and SVGIG (reference sequence). Trimming pared 3 bases from V and 1 base from J, leaving 4 bases between. The CDR3 region has the DNA TGTGCCTGGAGCCGGTCTGGAAACACCATATATTTT. Its translation: CAWSRSGNTIYF.

A note on this clone: Its ends do not fully match the called genes, so a read error is possible. The chain has TRBV18 and TRBJ1-2, with 8 bases fitting TRBD1. In germline, CDR1 is KGHSH, CDR2 LQKENI. The CDR3 is 15 amino acids. In DNA form, the CDR3 reads TGTGCCAGCTCAGCACCCCTCAGGGGGCAAGGTGGCTACACCTTC. It yields the protein CASSAPLRGQGGYTF.